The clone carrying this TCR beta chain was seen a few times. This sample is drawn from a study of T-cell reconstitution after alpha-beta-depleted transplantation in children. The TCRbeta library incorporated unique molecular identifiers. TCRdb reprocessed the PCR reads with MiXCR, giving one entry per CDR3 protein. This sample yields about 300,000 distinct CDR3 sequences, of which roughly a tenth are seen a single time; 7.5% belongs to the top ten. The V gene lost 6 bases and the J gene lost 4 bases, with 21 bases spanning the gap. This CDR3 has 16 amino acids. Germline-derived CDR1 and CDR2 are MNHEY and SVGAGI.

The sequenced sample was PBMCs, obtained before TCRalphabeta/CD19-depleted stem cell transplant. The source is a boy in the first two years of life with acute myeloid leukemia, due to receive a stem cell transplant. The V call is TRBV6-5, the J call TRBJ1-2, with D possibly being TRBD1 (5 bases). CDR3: CASRLPLGGEIYGYTF. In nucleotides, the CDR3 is TGTGCCAGCAGATTACCCCTTGGGGGGGAGATCTATGGCTACACCTTC.